Below are 5 T cell receptor beta chains sequenced from a single sample in a study of CD8 T cells in Susac syndrome (dated by TCRdb to the late 2010s). The library was prepared using the immunoSEQ multiplex PCR assay. RNA was extracted using the RNeasy kit, and roughly 0.5 to 1 ug of the RNA was reverse transcribed with random hexamers. The public reads were quality trimmed at Q25 with fastp and then assembled into clones with MiXCR by TCRdb, keeping productive beta chains. CDR3 protein duplicates are merged, each entry listing the most common genes and DNA. This sample comprises about 120,000 distinct CDR3 sequences, roughly 94% of them detected only once. Clones ranked in the top ten supply approximately 0.089% of the sample. Input material: CD4+ T cells from PBMCs. These receptors were taken from a human donor in good health.

The rearrangement joins TRBV6-6 to TRBJ1-3; D not resolved. This CDR3 has 16 residues. Trimming removed 8 bases at V and 0 bases at J, with 17 bases between. Germline CDR1 is MNHNY and CDR2 is SVGAGI (reference sequence). The CDR3 sequence is CASSNGGRISGNTIYF. The CDR3 DNA sequence: TGTGCCAGCTCGAACGGAGGGCGGATCTCTGGAAACACCATATATTTT.

V is TRBV27 and J is TRBJ1-5; D is undetermined. V lost 2 bases to trimming and J lost 0 bases, with 5 bases between them. Germline V lookup: CDR1 MNHEY, CDR2 SMNVEV (reference sequence). The CDR3 sequence is 14 residues long. CDR3 in amino acids: CASSLEYSNQPQHF. In DNA, the CDR3 is TGTGCCAGCAGTTTAGAGTATAGCAATCAGCCCCAGCATTTT.

The chain has TRBV19 and TRBJ1-5; tentatively, D is TRBD1 (5 bases). Germline CDR1 reads LNHDA; CDR2 reads SQIVND (reference sequence). Trimming cost V 11 bases and J 5 bases, with 16 bases left between them. CDR3 size: 13 residues. CDR3 sequence (DNA): TGTGCCCGGGACCGGAAAGGAGATCAGCCCCAGCATTTT. This gives the protein CARDRKGDQPQHF.

The chain joins TRBV28 to TRBJ1-5, with TRBD1 identical over 7 bases. Trimming at V came to 2 bases and at J to 5 bases, leaving 3 bases not matched to a gene. The CDR3 sequence is 14 residues long. Germline CDR1 MDHEN, CDR2 SYDVKM. CDR3 region: CASSLGTEYQPQHF. CDR3 nucleotide sequence: TGTGCCAGCAGTTTAGGGACAGAGTATCAGCCCCAGCATTTT.

The chain recombines TRBV20-1 with TRBJ2-7; D gene uncertain. CDR1 is DFQATT, CDR2 SNEGSKA, per germline (reference sequence). Trimming shortened V by 5 bases and J by 6 bases, and 17 bases separated the two germline ends. The CDR3 contains 13 residues. CDR3 protein: CSAETVGLFEQYF. As DNA, the CDR3 is TGCAGTGCTGAGACGGTCGGCCTTTTCGAGCAGTACTTC.